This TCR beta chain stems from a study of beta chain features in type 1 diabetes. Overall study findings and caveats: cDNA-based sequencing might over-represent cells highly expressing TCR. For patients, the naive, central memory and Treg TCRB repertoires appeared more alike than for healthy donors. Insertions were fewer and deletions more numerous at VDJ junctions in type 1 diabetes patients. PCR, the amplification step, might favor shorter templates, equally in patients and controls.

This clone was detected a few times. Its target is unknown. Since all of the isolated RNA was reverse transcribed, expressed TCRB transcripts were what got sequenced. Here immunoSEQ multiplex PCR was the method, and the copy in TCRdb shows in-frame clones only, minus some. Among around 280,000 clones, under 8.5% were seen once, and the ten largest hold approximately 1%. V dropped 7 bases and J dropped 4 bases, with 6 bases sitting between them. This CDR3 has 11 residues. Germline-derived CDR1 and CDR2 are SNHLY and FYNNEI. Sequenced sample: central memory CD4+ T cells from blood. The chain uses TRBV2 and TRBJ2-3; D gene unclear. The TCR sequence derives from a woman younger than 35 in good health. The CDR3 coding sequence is TGTGCCAGCACTCTTTCAGATACGCAGTATTTT. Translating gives CASTLSDTQYF.